This is a list of T cell receptor beta chains from one sample in a study of T cells after yellow fever vaccination. Using its own MiXCR run on the 5' RACE reads, TCRdb lists one record per CDR3 protein. The repertoire holds about 68,000 distinct CDR3 sequences, with around 7% as singletons. The sequencing used CD8+ T cells sorted from PBMCs, collected roughly seven weeks after the first yellow fever vaccination. The receptors here all came from a man aged 18 to 30 who received the YFV17D yellow fever vaccine. Both conserved end residues are part of each CDR3. A D gene is named only where the DNA matches it firmly. The size field is filled for only some rows; it gives once, few, many or a size class.

TRBV21-1	many	TRBJ1-6	.	CASSKRGQSNSPLHF	TGTGCCAGCAGCAAACGGGGACAGTCTAATTCACCCCTCCACTTT
TRBV6-4	.	TRBJ1-2	.	CASSDSPGQNFYGYTF	TGTGCCAGCAGTGACTCCCCCGGACAGAATTTTTATGGCTACACCTTC
TRBV19	many	TRBJ2-4	.	CASSIAGENIQYF	TGTGCCAGTAGTATAGCGGGGGAAAACATTCAGTACTTC
TRBV20-1	many	TRBJ2-1	TRBD2	CSASPYPLAGTNEQFF	TGCAGTGCTAGTCCTTACCCTCTAGCGGGGACCAATGAGCAGTTCTTC
TRBV4-1	.	TRBJ2-1	TRBD2	CASSPAWIAGADGQASYNEQFF	TGCGCCAGCAGCCCTGCTTGGATAGCGGGGGCCGATGGTCAGGCATCCTACAATGAGCAGTTCTTC
TRBV20-1	.	TRBJ2-1	TRBD2	CSARGPGLGIYEQFF	TGCAGTGCTAGAGGCCCGGGACTAGGAATTTATGAGCAGTTCTTC
TRBV10-3	many	TRBJ1-1	.	CATSTDTNTEAFF	TGTGCCACCTCGACGGATACGAACACTGAAGCTTTCTTT
TRBV10-3	many	TRBJ2-1	TRBD2	CAISEPGLAGSSSYNEQFF	TGTGCCATCAGTGAGCCGGGACTAGCGGGGTCCAGCTCCTACAATGAGCAGTTCTTC
TRBV15	.	TRBJ2-6	.	CATSRDRKALSGANVLTF	TGTGCCACCAGCAGAGATAGGAAGGCCCTCTCTGGGGCCAACGTCCTGACTTTC
TRBV4-3	.	TRBJ1-6	.	CASSQRDANSPLHF	TGCGCCAGCAGCCAGAGGGACGCAAATTCACCCCTCCACTTT
TRBV11-2	many	TRBJ2-6	TRBD1	CASSPIGGTGANVLTF	TGTGCCAGCAGCCCCATAGGGGGCACTGGGGCCAACGTCCTGACTTTC
TRBV20-1	.	TRBJ1-5	.	CSASLGVDNQPQHF	TGCAGTGCTAGCTTGGGGGTTGACAATCAGCCCCAGCATTTT
TRBV11-2	many	TRBJ2-3	TRBD2	CASSPAGFFTDTQYF	TGTGCCAGCAGCCCAGCGGGATTCTTCACAGATACGCAGTATTTT
TRBV20-1	many	TRBJ2-1	.	CSARDAGWYYNEQFF	TGCAGTGCTAGAGATGCGGGGTGGTACTACAATGAGCAGTTCTTC
TRBV19	few	TRBJ1-1	.	CASSSEAVAGLVNTEAFF	TGTGCCAGTAGTAGTGAGGCCGTGGCAGGGCTGGTGAACACTGAAGCTTTCTTT
TRBV6-5	many	TRBJ1-2	.	CASSYSRDGYDGYTF	TGTGCCAGCAGTTACTCGAGAGATGGGTATGATGGCTACACCTTC
TRBV4-1	many	TRBJ1-5	.	CASSGFYSNQPQHF	TGCGCCAGCAGCGGCTTTTATAGCAATCAGCCCCAGCATTTT
TRBV7-2	many	TRBJ2-3	.	CASSSFGTDTQYF	TGTGCCAGCAGCTCGTTCGGCACAGATACGCAGTATTTT
TRBV19	few	TRBJ2-1	.	CASSIVRDPYNEQFF	TGTGCCAGTAGTATAGTTAGAGACCCCTACAATGAGCAGTTCTTC
TRBV6-5	many	TRBJ2-3	TRBD1	CASSYRGQGSDTQYF	TGTGCCAGCAGTTACAGGGGACAGGGGTCAGATACGCAGTATTTT
TRBV4-3	.	TRBJ2-4	.	CASSPQGQPFKNIQYF	TGCGCCAGCAGCCCGCAAGGACAGCCCTTCAAAAACATTCAGTACTTC
TRBV6-5	many	TRBJ2-5	.	CATTGETQYF	TGTGCCACCACCGGGGAGACCCAGTACTTC
TRBV6-2/TRBV6-3	many	TRBJ2-1	.	CASFSGGAGDEQFF	TGTGCCAGCTTTTCTGGGGGCGCAGGGGATGAGCAGTTCTTC
TRBV20-1	many	TRBJ2-5	.	CSASAGGGGQETQYF	TGCAGTGCTAGTGCCGGAGGAGGCGGCCAAGAGACCCAGTACTTC
TRBV7-8	.	TRBJ2-3	.	CASSLVRPDIYTQYF	TGTGCCAGCAGCTTAGTGCGTCCTGATATATATACGCAGTATTTT
TRBV29-1	many	TRBJ2-7	.	CSVETDSYEQYF	TGCAGCGTTGAGACGGATTCCTACGAGCAGTACTTC
TRBV6-5	many	TRBJ2-1	.	CASSTYSGGSYNEQFF	TGTGCCAGCAGTACGTACTCCGGGGGTTCCTACAATGAGCAGTTCTTC
TRBV10-3	many	TRBJ2-1	TRBD1	CAIRETGTGPRSYNEQFF	TGTGCCATCAGAGAAACCGGGACAGGTCCTCGGTCCTACAATGAGCAGTTCTTC
TRBV4-1	many	TRBJ2-2	TRBD1	CASSPGQRHTGELFF	TGCGCCAGCAGCCCGGGACAGCGACACACCGGGGAGCTGTTTTTT
TRBV29-1	many	TRBJ2-2	TRBD1	CSVGWTGANTGELFF	TGCAGCGTTGGGTGGACAGGAGCGAACACCGGGGAGCTGTTTTTT
TRBV27	many	TRBJ2-7	.	CASSLNSGYEQYF	TGTGCCAGCAGTTTGAATTCCGGCTACGAGCAGTACTTC
TRBV7-8	.	TRBJ1-2	.	CASSLEPGVYGYTF	TGTGCCAGCAGCTTAGAGCCCGGGGTTTATGGCTACACCTTC
TRBV20-1	many	TRBJ2-1	TRBD1	CSAFLTGQVYYEQFF	TGCAGTGCGTTCCTCACGGGACAGGTTTATTATGAGCAGTTCTTC
TRBV7-7	many	TRBJ2-1	.	CASSWGSHNEQFF	TGTGCTAGCAGCTGGGGAAGCCACAATGAGCAGTTCTTC
TRBV6-1	many	TRBJ2-1	.	CASSTSSYNEQFF	TGTGCCAGCAGCACTAGCTCCTACAATGAGCAGTTCTTC
TRBV6-5	many	TRBJ1-4	.	CASSPSGAIDEKLFF	TGTGCCAGCAGTCCCTCGGGGGCGATTGATGAAAAACTGTTTTTT
TRBV12-3/TRBV12-4	many	TRBJ1-1	.	CASSLGSMNTEAFF	TGTGCCAGCAGTTTGGGTAGTATGAACACTGAAGCTTTCTTT
TRBV12-3/TRBV12-4	.	TRBJ2-5	.	CASGGQETQYF	TGTGCCAGCGGGGGGCAAGAGACCCAGTACTTC
TRBV6-2/TRBV6-3	many	TRBJ2-2	.	CASSYGRGGTGELFF	TGTGCCAGCAGTTACGGCAGGGGAGGCACCGGGGAGCTGTTTTTT
TRBV2	.	TRBJ2-2	TRBD1	CASVTGALNTGELFF	TGTGCCAGCGTAACAGGGGCACTGAACACCGGGGAGCTGTTTTTT
TRBV5-1	many	TRBJ1-1	.	CASSPENTEAFF	TGCGCCAGCAGCCCGGAGAACACTGAAGCTTTCTTT
TRBV20-1	many	TRBJ2-2	TRBD2	CSAIPLAGVRTGELFF	TGCAGTGCTATACCCTTAGCGGGGGTGAGGACCGGGGAGCTGTTTTTT
TRBV12-3/TRBV12-4	many	TRBJ1-5	.	CASSSRGSNQPQHF	TGTGCCAGCAGTTCCAGGGGCAGCAATCAGCCCCAGCATTTT
TRBV7-3	many	TRBJ2-3	TRBD2	CASSLNGLAADTQYF	TGTGCCAGCAGCTTAAATGGACTAGCAGCAGATACGCAGTATTTT
TRBV27	.	TRBJ2-3	.	CASSPPGQANTDTQYF	TGTGCCAGCAGCCCTCCCGGGCAGGCAAACACAGATACGCAGTATTTT
TRBV6-2/TRBV6-3	many	TRBJ2-2	.	CASSMSEGTNTGELFF	TGTGCCAGCAGTATGTCGGAGGGGACGAACACCGGGGAGCTGTTTTTT
TRBV2	many	TRBJ1-1	TRBD1	CASSDRGNTEAFF	TGTGCCAGCAGCGACAGGGGAAACACTGAAGCTTTCTTT
TRBV12-3/TRBV12-4	many	TRBJ2-1	.	CASSPGGPEQFF	TGTGCCAGCAGCCCCGGGGGGCCTGAGCAGTTCTTC
TRBV7-9	many	TRBJ2-2	.	CASSPLTGELFF	TGTGCCAGCAGCCCCCTTACCGGGGAGCTGTTTTTT
TRBV6-2/TRBV6-3	few	TRBJ2-7	.	CASSQGSPYEQYF	TGTGCCAGCAGTCAGGGGTCTCCCTACGAGCAGTACTTC
TRBV5-6	many	TRBJ2-7	TRBD2	CASSLLAGGYEQYF	TGTGCCAGCAGCTTATTAGCGGGGGGCTACGAGCAGTACTTC
TRBV7-8	.	TRBJ2-3	TRBD1	CASSRPVRGMDTQYF	TGTGCCAGCAGCCGACCGGTCAGGGGGATGGATACGCAGTATTTT
TRBV6-1	many	TRBJ1-2	.	CASSGSYRENYGYTF	TGTGCCAGCAGTGGATCCTACAGGGAGAACTATGGCTACACCTTC
TRBV18	.	TRBJ1-2	TRBD1	CASSGTGNLYGYTF	TGTGCCAGCTCAGGGACAGGGAACCTCTATGGCTACACCTTC
TRBV27	.	TRBJ2-7	TRBD1	CASSLLGQSYEQYF	TGTGCCAGCAGTTTATTGGGACAGTCCTACGAGCAGTACTTC